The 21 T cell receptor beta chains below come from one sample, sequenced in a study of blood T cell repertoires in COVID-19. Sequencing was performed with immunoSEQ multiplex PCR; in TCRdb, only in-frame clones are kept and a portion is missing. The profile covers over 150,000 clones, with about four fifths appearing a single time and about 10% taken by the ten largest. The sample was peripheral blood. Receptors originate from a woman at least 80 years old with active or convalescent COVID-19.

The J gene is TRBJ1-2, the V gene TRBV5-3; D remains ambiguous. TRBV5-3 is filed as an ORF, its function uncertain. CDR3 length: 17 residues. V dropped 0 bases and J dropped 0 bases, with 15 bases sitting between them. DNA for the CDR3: TGTGCCAGAAGCTTGGTGGCATACCAAGAAGCTAACTATGGCTACACCTTC. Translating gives CARSLVAYQEANYGYTF.

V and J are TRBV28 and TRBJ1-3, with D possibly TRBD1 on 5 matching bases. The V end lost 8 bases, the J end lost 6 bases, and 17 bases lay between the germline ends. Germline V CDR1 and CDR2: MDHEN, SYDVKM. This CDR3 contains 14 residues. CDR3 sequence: CASFSGTLENTIYF. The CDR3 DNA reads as TGTGCCAGCTTTTCCGGGACTCTGGAAAACACCATATATTTT.

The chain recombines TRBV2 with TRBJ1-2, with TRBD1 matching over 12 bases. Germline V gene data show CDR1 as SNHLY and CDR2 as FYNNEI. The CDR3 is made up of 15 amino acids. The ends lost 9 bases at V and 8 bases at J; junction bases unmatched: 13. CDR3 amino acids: CASRPSGTGGVGYTF. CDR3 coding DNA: TGTGCCAGTCGACCTTCCGGGACAGGGGGCGTAGGCTACACCTTC.

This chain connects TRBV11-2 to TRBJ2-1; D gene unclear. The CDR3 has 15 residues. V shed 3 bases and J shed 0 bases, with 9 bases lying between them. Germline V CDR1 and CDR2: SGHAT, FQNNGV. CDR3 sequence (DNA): TGTGCCAGCAGCTTCGAGGATACCTCCTACAATGAGCAGTTCTTC. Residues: CASSFEDTSYNEQFF.

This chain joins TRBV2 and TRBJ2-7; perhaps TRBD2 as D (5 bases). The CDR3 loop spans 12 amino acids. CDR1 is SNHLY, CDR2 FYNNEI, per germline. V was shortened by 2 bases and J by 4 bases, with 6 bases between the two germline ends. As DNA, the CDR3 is TGTGCCAGCAGTGAACAGCGGTACGAGCAGTACTTC. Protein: CASSEQRYEQYF. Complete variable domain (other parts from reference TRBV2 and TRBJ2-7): EPEVTQTPSHQVTQMGQEVILRCVPISNHLYFYWYRQILGQKVEFLVSFYNNEISEKSEIFDDQFSVERPDGSNFTLKIRSTKLEDSAMYFCASSEQRYEQYFGPGTRLTVT.

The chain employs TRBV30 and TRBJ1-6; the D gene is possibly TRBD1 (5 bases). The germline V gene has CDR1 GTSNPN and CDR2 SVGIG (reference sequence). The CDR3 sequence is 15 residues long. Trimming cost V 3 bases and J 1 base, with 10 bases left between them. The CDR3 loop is CAWRGRVSYNSPLHF. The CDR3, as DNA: TGTGCCTGGAGAGGCAGGGTATCCTATAATTCACCCCTCCACTTT. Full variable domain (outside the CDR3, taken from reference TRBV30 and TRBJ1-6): SQTIHQWPATLVQPVGSPLSLECTVEGTSNPNLYWYRQAAGRGLQLLFYSVGIGQISSEVPQNLSASRPQDRQFILSSKKLLLSDSGFYLCAWRGRVSYNSPLHFGNGTRLTVT.

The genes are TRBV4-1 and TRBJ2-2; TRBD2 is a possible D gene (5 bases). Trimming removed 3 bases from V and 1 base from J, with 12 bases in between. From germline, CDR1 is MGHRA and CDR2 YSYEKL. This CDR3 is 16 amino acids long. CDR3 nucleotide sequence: TGCGCCAGCAGCCAGCGGGTACCCCTGAACACCGGGGAGCTGTTTTTT. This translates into CASSQRVPLNTGELFF.

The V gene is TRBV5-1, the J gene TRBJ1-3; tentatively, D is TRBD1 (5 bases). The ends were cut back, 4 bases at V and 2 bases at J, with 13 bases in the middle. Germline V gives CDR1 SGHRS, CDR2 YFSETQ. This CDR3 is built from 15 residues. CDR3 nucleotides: TGCGCCAGCAGCCCCCAGGGAGGGGCTGGAAACACCATATATTTT. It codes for CASSPQGGAGNTIYF.

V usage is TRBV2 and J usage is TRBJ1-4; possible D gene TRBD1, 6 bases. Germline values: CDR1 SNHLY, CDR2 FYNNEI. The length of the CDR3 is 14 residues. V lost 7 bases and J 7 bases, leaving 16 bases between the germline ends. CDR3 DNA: TGTGCCAGCAATTCACAGGGTCCGGTTGAAAAACTGTTTTTT. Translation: CASNSQGPVEKLFF.

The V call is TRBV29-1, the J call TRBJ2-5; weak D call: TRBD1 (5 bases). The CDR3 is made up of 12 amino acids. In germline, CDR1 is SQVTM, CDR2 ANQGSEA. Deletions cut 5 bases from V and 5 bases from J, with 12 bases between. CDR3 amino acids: CSVTQGVETQYF. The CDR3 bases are TGCAGCGTTACTCAGGGTGTGGAGACCCAGTACTTC.

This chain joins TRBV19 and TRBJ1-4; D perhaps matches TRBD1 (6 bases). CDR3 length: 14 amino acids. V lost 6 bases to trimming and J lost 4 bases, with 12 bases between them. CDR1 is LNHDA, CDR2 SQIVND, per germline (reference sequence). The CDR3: CASRRTEINEKLFF. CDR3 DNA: TGTGCCAGTAGGAGGACAGAAATTAATGAAAAACTGTTTTTT.

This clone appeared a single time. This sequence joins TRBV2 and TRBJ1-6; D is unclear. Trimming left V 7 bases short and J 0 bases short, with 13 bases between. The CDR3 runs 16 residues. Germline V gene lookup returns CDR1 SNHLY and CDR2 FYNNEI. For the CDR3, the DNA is TGTGCCAGCAAAGCTACAAGGAGCTCCTATAATTCACCCCTCCACTTT. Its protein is CASKATRSSYNSPLHF.

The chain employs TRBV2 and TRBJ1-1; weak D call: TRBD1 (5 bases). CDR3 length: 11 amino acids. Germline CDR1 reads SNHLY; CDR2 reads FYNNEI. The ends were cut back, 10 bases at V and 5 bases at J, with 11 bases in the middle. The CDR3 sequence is CAIGGGTEAFF. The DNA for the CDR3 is TGTGCCATCGGGGGGGGTACTGAAGCTTTCTTT.

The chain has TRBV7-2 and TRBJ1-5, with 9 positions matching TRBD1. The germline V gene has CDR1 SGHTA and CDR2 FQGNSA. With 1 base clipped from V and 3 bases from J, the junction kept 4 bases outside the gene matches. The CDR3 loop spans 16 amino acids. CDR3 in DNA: TGTGCCAGCAGCTTAGTGGGGACAGGGTACAATCAGCCCCAGCATTTT. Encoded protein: CASSLVGTGYNQPQHF.

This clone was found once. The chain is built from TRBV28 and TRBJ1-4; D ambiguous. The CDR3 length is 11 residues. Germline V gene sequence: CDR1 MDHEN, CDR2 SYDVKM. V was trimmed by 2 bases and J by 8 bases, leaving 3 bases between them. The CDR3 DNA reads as TGTGCCAGCAGTTTAACAGAAAAACTGTTTTTT. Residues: CASSLTEKLFF.

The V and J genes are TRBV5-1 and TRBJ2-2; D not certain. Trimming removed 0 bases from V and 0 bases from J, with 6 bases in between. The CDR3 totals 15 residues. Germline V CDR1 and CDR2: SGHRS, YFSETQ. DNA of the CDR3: TGCGCCAGCAGCTTGGCGCAGGCGAACACCGGGGAGCTGTTTTTT. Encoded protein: CASSLAQANTGELFF.

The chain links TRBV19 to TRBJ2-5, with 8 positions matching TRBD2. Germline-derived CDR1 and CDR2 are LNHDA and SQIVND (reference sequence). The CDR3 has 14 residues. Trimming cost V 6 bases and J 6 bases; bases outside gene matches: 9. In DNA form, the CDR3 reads TGTGCCAGTAGGGATAGCGGGACGTTGAAGACCCAGTACTTC. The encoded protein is CASRDSGTLKTQYF. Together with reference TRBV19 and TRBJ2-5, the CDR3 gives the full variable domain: DGGITQSPKYLFRKEGQNVTLSCEQNLNHDAMYWYRQDPGQGLRLIYYSQIVNDFQKGDIAEGYSVSREKKESFPLTVTSAQKNPTAFYLCASRDSGTLKTQYFGPGTRLLVL.

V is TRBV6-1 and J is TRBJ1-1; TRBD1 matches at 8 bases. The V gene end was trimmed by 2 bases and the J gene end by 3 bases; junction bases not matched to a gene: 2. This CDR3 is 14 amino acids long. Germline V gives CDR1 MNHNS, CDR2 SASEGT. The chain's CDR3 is CASSENRGDTEAFF. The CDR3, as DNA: TGTGCCAGCAGTGAAAACAGGGGGGACACTGAAGCTTTCTTT.

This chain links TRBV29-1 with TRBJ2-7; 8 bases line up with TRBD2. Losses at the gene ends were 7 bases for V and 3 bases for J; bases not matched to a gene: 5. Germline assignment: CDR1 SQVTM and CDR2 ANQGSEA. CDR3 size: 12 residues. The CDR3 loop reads CSARGLVYEQYF. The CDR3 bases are TGCAGCGCCCGGGGACTAGTCTACGAGCAGTACTTC.

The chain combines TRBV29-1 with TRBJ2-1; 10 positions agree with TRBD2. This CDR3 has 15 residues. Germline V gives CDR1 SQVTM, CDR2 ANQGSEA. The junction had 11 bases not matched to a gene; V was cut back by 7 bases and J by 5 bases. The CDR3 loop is CSGAPTSGTDNEQFF. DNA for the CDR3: TGCAGCGGGGCCCCCACTAGCGGGACCGACAATGAGCAGTTCTTC.

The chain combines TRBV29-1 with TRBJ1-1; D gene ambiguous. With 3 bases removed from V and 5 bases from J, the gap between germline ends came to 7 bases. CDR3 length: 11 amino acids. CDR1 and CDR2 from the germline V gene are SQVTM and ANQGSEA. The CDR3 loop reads CSVEERTEAFF. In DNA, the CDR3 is TGCAGCGTTGAGGAGAGAACTGAAGCTTTCTTT.